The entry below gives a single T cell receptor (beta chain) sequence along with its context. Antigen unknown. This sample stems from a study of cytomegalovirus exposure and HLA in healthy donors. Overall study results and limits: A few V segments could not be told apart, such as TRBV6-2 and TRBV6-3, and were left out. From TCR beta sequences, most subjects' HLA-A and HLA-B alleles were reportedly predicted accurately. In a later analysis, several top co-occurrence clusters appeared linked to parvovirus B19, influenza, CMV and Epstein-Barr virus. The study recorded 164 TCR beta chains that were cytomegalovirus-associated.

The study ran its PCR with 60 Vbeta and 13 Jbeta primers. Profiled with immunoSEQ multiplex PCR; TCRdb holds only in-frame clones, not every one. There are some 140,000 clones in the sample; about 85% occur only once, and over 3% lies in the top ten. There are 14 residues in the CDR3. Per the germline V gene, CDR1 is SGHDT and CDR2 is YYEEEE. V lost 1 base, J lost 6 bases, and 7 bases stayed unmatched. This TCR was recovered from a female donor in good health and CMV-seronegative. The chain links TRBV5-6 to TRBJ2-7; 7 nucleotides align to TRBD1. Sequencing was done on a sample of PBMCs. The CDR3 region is CASSLPTGVGEQYF. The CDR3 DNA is TGTGCCAGCAGCTTGCCAACAGGGGTAGGCGAGCAGTACTTC.